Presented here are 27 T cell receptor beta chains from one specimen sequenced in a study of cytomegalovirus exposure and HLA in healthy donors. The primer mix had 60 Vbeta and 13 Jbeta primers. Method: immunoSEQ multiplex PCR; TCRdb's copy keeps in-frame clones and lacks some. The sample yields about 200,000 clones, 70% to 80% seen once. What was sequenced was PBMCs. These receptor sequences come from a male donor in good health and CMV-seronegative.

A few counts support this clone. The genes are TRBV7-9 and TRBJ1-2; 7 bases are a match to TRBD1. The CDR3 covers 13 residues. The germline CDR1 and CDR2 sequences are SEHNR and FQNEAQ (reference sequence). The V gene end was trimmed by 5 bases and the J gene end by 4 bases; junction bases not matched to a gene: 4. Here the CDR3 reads CASSAGTAYGYTF. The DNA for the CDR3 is TGTGCCAGCAGCGCAGGGACAGCCTATGGCTACACCTTC.

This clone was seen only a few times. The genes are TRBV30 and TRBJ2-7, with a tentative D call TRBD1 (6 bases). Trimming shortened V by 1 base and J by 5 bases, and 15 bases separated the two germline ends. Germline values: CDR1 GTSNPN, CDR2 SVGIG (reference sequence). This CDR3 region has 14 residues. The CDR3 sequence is CAWSGDILAHEQYF. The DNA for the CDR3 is TGTGCCTGGAGTGGGGACATCCTGGCCCACGAGCAGTACTTC. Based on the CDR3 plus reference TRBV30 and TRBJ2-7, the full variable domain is SQTIHQWPATLVQPVGSPLSLECTVEGTSNPNLYWYRQAAGRGLQLLFYSVGIGQISSEVPQNLSASRPQDRQFILSSKKLLLSDSGFYLCAWSGDILAHEQYFGPGTRLTVT.

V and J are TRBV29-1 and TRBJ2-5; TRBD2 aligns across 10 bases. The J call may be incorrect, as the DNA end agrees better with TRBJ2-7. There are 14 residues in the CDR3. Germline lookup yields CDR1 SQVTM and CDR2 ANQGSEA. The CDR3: CSVAKREGSYEQYF. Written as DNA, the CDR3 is TGCAGCGTTGCGAAGCGGGAGGGATCCTACGAGCAGTACTTC.

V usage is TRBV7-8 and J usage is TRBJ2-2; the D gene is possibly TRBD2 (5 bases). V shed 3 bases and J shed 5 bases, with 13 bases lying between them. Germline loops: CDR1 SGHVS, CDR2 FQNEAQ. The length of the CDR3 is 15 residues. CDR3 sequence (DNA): TGTGCCAGCAGCTTTGAAGGACGGAGGACCGGGGAGCTGTTTTTT. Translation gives CASSFEGRRTGELFF.

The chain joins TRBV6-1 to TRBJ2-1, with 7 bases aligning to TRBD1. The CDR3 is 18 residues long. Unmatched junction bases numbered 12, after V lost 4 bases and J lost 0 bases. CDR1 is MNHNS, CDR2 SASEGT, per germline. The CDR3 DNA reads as TGTGCCAGCAGTGCCACAGGGGCGATACTAGTCTCCTACAATGAGCAGTTCTTC. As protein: CASSATGAILVSYNEQFF.

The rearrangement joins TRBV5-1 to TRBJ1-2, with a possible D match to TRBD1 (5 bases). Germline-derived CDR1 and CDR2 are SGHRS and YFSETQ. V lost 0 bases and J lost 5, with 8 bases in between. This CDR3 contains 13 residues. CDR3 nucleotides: TGCGCCAGCAGCTTGGCTCAGGGTTATGGCTACACCTTC. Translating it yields CASSLAQGYGYTF.

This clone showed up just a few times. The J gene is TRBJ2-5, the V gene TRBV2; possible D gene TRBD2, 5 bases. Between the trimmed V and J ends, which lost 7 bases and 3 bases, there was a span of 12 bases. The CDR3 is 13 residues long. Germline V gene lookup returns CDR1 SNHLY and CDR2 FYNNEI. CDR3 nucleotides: TGTGCCAGCACGCCGGGATTGGAAGAGACCCAGTACTTC. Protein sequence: CASTPGLEETQYF.

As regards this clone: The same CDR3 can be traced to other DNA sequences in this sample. This chain's CDR3 is CASSLTSGGEQYF. CDR3 nucleotides: TGTGCCAGCAGCTTAACTAGCGGGGGCGAGCAGTACTTC. The chain carries TRBV7-3 and TRBJ2-7, with 9 bases aligning to TRBD2. The CDR3 is made up of 13 amino acids. Germline values: CDR1 SGHTA, CDR2 FQGTGA. V lost 0 bases to trimming and J lost 6 bases; unmatched junction nucleotides: 0. Full variable domain (missing parts from reference TRBV7-3 and TRBJ2-7): GAGVSQTPSNKVTEKGKYVELRCDPISGHTALYWYRQSLGQGPEFLIYFQGTGAADDSGLPNDRFFAVRPEGSVSTLKIQRTERGDSAVYLCASSLTSGGEQYFGPGTRLTVT.

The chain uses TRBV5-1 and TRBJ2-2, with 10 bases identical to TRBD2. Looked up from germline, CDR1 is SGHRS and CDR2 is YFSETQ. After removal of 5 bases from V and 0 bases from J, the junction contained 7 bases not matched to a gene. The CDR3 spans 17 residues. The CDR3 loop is CASRSGLAVANTGELFF. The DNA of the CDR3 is TGCGCCAGCAGGAGCGGACTAGCGGTCGCGAACACCGGGGAGCTGTTTTTT.

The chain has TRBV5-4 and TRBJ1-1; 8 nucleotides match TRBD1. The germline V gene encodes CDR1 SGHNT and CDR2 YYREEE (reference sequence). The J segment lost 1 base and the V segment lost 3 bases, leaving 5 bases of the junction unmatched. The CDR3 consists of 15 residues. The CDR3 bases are TGTGCCAGCAGCTCGTACGGGACAGGGAACACTGAAGCTTTCTTT. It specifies CASSSYGTGNTEAFF.

The CDR3 region is CASSYWGETDTQYF. CDR3 coding DNA: TGTGCCAGCAGTTACTGGGGGGAAACAGATACGCAGTATTTT. This chain joins TRBV6-5 and TRBJ2-3, with D tentatively TRBD2 (6 bases). The CDR3 runs to 14 residues. Trimming removed 1 base from V and 3 bases from J, with 8 bases in between. Looked up from germline, CDR1 is MNHEY and CDR2 is SVGAGI.

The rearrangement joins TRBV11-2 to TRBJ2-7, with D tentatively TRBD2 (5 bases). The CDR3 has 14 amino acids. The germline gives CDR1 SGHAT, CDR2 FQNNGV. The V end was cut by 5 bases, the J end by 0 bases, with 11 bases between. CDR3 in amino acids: CASSRGWGSYEQYF. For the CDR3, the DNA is TGTGCCAGCAGCCGGGGTTGGGGCTCCTACGAGCAGTACTTC. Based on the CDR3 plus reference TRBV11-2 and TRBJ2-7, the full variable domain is EAGVAQSPRYKIIEKRQSVAFWCNPISGHATLYWYQQILGQGPKLLIQFQNNGVVDDSQLPKDRFSAERLKGVDSTLKIQPAKLEDSAVYLCASSRGWGSYEQYFGPGTRLTVT.

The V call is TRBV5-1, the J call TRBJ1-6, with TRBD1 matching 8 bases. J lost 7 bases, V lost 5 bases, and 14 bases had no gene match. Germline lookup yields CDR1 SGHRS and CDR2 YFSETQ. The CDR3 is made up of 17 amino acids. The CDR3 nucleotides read TGCGCCAGCAGTCTCCTTCCCAGGGGGCAGAGAAATTCACCCCTCCACTTT. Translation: CASSLLPRGQRNSPLHF. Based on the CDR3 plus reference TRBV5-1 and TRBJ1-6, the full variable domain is KAGVTQTPRYLIKTRGQQVTLSCSPISGHRSVSWYQQTPGQGLQFLFEYFSETQRNKGNFPGRFSGRQFSNSRSEMNVSTLELGDSALYLCASSLLPRGQRNSPLHFGNGTRLTVT.

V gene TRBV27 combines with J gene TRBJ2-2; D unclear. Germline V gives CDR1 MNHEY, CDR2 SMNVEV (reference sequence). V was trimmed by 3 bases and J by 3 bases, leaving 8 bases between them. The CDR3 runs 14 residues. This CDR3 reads CASSLWQYTGELFF. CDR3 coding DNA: TGTGCCAGCAGTTTGTGGCAGTACACCGGGGAGCTGTTTTTT.

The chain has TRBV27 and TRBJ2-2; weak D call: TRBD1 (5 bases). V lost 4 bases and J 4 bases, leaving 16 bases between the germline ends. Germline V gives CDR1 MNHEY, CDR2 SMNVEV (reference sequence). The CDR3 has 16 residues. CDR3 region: CASSSLDSGTTGELFF. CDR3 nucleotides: TGTGCCAGCAGTTCTCTCGACAGTGGAACCACCGGGGAGCTGTTTTTT.

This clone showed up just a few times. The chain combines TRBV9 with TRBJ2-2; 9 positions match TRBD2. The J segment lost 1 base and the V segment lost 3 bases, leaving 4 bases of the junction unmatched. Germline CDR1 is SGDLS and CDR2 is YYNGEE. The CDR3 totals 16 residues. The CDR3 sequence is CASSARLAVNTGELFF. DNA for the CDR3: TGTGCCAGCAGCGCACGACTAGCGGTGAACACCGGGGAGCTGTTTTTT.

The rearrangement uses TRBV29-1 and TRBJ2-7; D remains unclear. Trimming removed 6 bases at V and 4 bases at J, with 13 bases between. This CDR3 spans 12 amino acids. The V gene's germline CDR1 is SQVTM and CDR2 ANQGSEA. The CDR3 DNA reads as TGCAGCGTATCGACAACGCAATACGAGCAGTACTTC. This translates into CSVSTTQYEQYF.

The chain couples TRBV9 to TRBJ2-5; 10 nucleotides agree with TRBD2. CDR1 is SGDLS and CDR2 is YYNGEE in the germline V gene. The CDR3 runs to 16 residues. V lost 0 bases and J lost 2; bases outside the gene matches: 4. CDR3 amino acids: CASSVGTSGPQETQYF. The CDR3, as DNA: TGTGCCAGCAGCGTAGGGACTAGCGGACCACAAGAGACCCAGTACTTC.

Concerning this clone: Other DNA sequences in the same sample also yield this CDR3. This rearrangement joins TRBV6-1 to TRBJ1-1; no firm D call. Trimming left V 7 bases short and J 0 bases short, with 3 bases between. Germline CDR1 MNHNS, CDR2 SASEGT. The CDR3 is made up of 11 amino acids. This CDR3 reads CASTLNTEAFF. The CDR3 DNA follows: TGTGCCAGCACTCTGAACACTGAAGCTTTCTTT.

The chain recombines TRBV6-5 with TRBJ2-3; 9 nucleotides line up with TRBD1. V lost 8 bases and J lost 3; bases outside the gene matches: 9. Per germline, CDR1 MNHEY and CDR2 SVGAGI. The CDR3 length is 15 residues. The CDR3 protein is CASAEDRGWTDTQYF. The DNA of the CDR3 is TGTGCCAGCGCAGAGGACAGGGGCTGGACAGATACGCAGTATTTT.

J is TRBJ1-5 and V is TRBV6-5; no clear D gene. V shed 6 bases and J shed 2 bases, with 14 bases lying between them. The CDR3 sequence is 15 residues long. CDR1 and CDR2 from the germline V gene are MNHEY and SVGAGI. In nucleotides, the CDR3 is TGTGCCAGCAGCCCCGGGGTTTTAGGCAATCAGCCCCAGCATTTT. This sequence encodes CASSPGVLGNQPQHF.

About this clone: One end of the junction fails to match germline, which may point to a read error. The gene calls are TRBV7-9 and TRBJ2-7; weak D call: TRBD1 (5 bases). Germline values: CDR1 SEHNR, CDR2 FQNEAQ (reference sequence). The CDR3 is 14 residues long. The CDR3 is CSSSYDSDSYEQYF. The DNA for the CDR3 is TGTTCCAGCAGCTACGATTCTGACAGCTACGAGCAGTACTTC.

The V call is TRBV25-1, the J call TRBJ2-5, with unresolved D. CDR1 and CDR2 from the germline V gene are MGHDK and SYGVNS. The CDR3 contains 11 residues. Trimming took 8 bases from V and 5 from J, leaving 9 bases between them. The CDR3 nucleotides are TGTGCCAGCTCCCCAGATGAGACCCAGTACTTC. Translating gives CASSPDETQYF.

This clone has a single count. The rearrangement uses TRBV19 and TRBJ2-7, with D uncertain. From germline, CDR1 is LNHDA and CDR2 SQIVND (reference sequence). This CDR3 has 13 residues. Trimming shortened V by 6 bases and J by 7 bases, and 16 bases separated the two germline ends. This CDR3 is CASSPPGGPEQYF. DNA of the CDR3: TGTGCCAGTAGCCCCCCCGGCGGCCCAGAGCAGTACTTC.

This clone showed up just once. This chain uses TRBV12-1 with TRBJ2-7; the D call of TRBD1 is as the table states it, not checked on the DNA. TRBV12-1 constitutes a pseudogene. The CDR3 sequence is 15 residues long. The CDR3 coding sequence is TGTGCCAGCACCCGATACAGGGGGCGTAATTACGAGCAGTACTTC. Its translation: CASTRYRGRNYEQYF.

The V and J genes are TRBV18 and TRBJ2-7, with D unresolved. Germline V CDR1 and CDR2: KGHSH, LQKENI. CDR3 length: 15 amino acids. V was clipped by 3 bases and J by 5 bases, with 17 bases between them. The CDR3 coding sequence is TGTGCCAGCTCACCCACCAGTTCTGTCAATGACGAGCAGTACTTC. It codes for CASSPTSSVNDEQYF. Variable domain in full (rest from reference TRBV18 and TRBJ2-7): NAGVMQNPRHLVRRRGQEARLRCSPMKGHSHVYWYRQLPEEGLKFMVYLQKENIIDESGMPKERFSAEFPKEGPSILRIQQVVRGDSAAYFCASSPTSSVNDEQYFGPGTRLTVT.

The CDR3 reads CASSSRDRGLYEQYF. DNA for the CDR3: TGTGCCAGCAGTTCTCGGGACAGGGGACTCTACGAGCAGTACTTC. The chain couples TRBV6-6 to TRBJ2-7; 10 bases match TRBD1. Per the germline V gene, CDR1 is MNHNY and CDR2 is SVGAGI (reference sequence). The CDR3 is 15 amino acids. After removal of 4 bases from V and 3 bases from J, the junction contained 6 bases not matched to a gene.